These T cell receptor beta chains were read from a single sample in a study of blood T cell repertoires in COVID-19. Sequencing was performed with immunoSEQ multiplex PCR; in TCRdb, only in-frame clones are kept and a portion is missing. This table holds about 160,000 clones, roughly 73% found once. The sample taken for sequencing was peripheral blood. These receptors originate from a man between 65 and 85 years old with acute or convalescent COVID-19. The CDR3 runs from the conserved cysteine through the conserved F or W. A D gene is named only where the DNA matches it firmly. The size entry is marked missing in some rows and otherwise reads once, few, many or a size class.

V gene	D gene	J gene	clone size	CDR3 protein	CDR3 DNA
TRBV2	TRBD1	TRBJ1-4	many	CASSAQGRNEKLFF	TGTGCCAGCAGTGCACAGGGGAGGAATGAAAAACTGTTTTTT
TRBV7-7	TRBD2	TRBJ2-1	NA	CASSLSGGAHNEQFF	TGTGCCAGCAGCTTAAGCGGGGGGGCCCACAATGAGCAGTTCTTC
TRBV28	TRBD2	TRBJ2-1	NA	CASSSLSASGSSYNEQFF	TGTGCCAGCAGTTCGCTATCCGCTAGCGGATCCTCCTACAATGAGCAGTTCTTC
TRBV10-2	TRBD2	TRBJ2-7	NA	CASTGGIEQYF	TGCGCCAGCACGGGGGGAATCGAGCAGTACTTC
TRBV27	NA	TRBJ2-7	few	CASRGGLYEQYF	TGTGCCAGCCGGGGAGGTCTCTACGAGCAGTACTTC
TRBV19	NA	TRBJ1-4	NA	CASRLTGNEKLFF	TGTGCCAGTAGGCTTACTGGTAATGAAAAACTGTTTTTT
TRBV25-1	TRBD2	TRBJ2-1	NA	CASSDSGLAGVNEQFF	TGTGCCAGCAGTGACTCGGGACTAGCGGGCGTCAATGAGCAGTTCTTC
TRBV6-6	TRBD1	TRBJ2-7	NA	CASSQGTGASYEQYF	TGTGCCAGCAGCCAAGGGACAGGGGCTTCCTACGAGCAGTACTTC
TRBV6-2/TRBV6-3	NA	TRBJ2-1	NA	CASSSSRTVSYNEQFF	TGTGCCAGCAGTTCATCCCGGACAGTCTCCTACAATGAGCAGTTCTTC
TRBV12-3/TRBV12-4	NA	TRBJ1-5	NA	CASSQGTQPQHF	TGTGCCAGCAGTCAGGGAACGCAGCCCCAGCATTTT
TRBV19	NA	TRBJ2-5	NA	CASSNQGLETQYF	TGTGCCAGTAGTAATCAGGGGCTAGAGACCCAGTACTTC
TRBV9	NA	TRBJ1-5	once	CASSVDSSNQPQHF	TGTGCCAGCAGCGTAGACTCTAGCAATCAGCCCCAGCATTTT
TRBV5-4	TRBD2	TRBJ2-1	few	CASSGLTSGKYNEQFF	TGTGCCAGCAGCGGACTGACTAGCGGGAAATACAATGAGCAGTTCTTC
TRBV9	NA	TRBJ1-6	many	CASSVGGGADSPLHF	TGTGCCAGCAGCGTAGGGGGGGGCGCAGATTCACCCCTCCACTTT
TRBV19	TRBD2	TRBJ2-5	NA	CASSIIAGQETQYF	TGTGCCAGTAGTATAATAGCGGGACAAGAGACCCAGTACTTC
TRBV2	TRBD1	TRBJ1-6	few	CASAPGTGVSPLHF	TGTGCCAGCGCACCCGGGACAGGGGTTTCACCCCTCCACTTT
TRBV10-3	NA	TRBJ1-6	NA	CAIRDSGNSPLHF	TGTGCCATCAGGGACAGCGGAAATTCACCCCTCCACTTT